Detailed here is one TCR beta chain. The data were taken from a study of memory CD4+ T cells and cytomegalovirus serostatus. The overall study: This sample comes from healthy Belgian adults, under 10 CMV seropositive, roughly 22 seronegative.

Single viable CD3+CD4+CD8-CD45RO+ cells were sorted as the memory CD4+ T cells. TCRdb keeps only in-frame clones here, not all; method: immunoSEQ multiplex PCR. Here the sample spans about 92,000 clones, 80% being singletons. Specimen: memory CD4+ T cells from blood. The TCR sequence derives from an adult in good health and CMV-seropositive.

The CDR3 reads CASSLDFSSYNEQFF. The CDR3 nucleotides are TGTGCCAGCAGCTTGGACTTTAGCTCCTACAATGAGCAGTTCTTC. This sequence joins TRBV5-4 and TRBJ2-1, with D hard to call. Germline CDR1 is SGHNT and CDR2 is YYREEE (reference sequence). Trimming took off 0 bases at V and 0 bases at J, with 7 bases between the two ends. The CDR3 runs 15 residues.